Below are 21 T cell receptor beta chains sequenced from a single sample in a study of cytomegalovirus exposure and HLA in healthy donors. Primers included in the PCR were 60 Vbeta and 13 Jbeta primers. The protocol was immunoSEQ multiplex PCR, while the TCRdb copy is restricted to in-frame clones and leaves out a portion. The table lists under 150,000 clones, approximately 72% of them singletons. Sequencing input: PBMCs. These receptors were obtained from a human donor in good health.

This chain links TRBV30 with TRBJ1-2; TRBD1 aligns across 8 bases. V lost 3 bases and J lost 7; bases outside the gene matches: 13. Germline V CDR1 and CDR2: GTSNPN, SVGIG (reference sequence). This CDR3 is built from 15 residues. CDR3 residues: CAWSSGQGIVSGYTF. The CDR3 DNA follows: TGTGCCTGGAGCTCAGGACAGGGAATTGTATCTGGCTACACCTTC.

J is TRBJ1-5 and V is TRBV6-1; D is uncertain. V was clipped by 4 bases and J by 6 bases, with 22 bases between them. Germline-derived CDR1 and CDR2 are MNHNS and SASEGT. This CDR3 has 17 residues. DNA for the CDR3: TGTGCCAGCAGTGGTGGAGGCTCCACTCTGGTTAGTCAGCCCCAGCATTTT. Its translation is CASSGGGSTLVSQPQHF.

The V and J genes are TRBV29-1 and TRBJ2-3; D is uncertain. Germline V lookup: CDR1 SQVTM, CDR2 ANQGSEA. The CDR3 sequence is 12 residues long. V lost 6 bases to trimming and J lost 2 bases, with 9 bases between them. The CDR3 sequence: CSVHTNTDTQYF. CDR3 nucleotides: TGCAGCGTCCACACAAACACAGATACGCAGTATTTT.

The gene calls are TRBV5-1 and TRBJ2-5, with 7 bases aligning to TRBD2. This CDR3 is 15 amino acids long. V gave up 2 bases and J gave up 4 bases; unmatched junction bases: 8. Looked up from germline, CDR1 is SGHRS and CDR2 is YFSETQ. The CDR3 loop reads CASSLTSVTRETQYF. The CDR3 bases are TGCGCCAGCAGCTTAACTAGCGTAACACGAGAGACCCAGTACTTC.

The V gene is TRBV5-1, the J gene TRBJ2-3; D remains unclear. The CDR3 has 15 residues. Germline CDR1 is SGHRS and CDR2 is YFSETQ. Trimming took 7 bases from V and 0 from J, leaving 15 bases between them. The CDR3 region is CASRDQRKSTDTQYF. CDR3 in DNA: TGCGCCAGCCGAGATCAGCGAAAGAGCACAGATACGCAGTATTTT.

A few counts support this clone. The chain joins TRBV11-2 to TRBJ2-3, with unresolved D. From germline, CDR1 is SGHAT and CDR2 FQNNGV. This CDR3 is 12 amino acids long. Trimming left V 5 bases short and J 5 bases short, with 8 bases between. Here the CDR3 DNA reads TGTGCCAGCAGCCGAGATCTAGATACGCAGTATTTT. Its translation: CASSRDLDTQYF. The whole variable domain, remainder taken from reference TRBV11-2 and TRBJ2-3, is EAGVAQSPRYKIIEKRQSVAFWCNPISGHATLYWYQQILGQGPKLLIQFQNNGVVDDSQLPKDRFSAERLKGVDSTLKIQPAKLEDSAVYLCASSRDLDTQYFGPGTRLTVL.

The chain carries TRBV28 and TRBJ2-1, with 12 positions matching TRBD1. Germline V lookup: CDR1 MDHEN, CDR2 SYDVKM. The V gene end was trimmed by 0 bases and the J gene end by 6 bases; junction bases not matched to a gene: 3. This CDR3 region has 16 residues. Here the CDR3 reads CASSLWLGQGANEQFF. CDR3 DNA: TGTGCCAGCAGTTTATGGTTGGGACAGGGGGCCAATGAGCAGTTCTTC.

The rearrangement joins TRBV18 to TRBJ2-5; 10 bases are a match to TRBD2. Germline trimming cut 0 bases from V and 7 bases from J; bases unmatched to any gene: 23. This CDR3 region has 21 residues. Looked up from germline, CDR1 is KGHSH and CDR2 is LQKENI. CDR3 DNA: TGTGCCAGCTCACCACCTTTTACGGGACCTGAGCGGGAGGGCCCGTTAGGGACCCAGTACTTC. This encodes CASSPPFTGPEREGPLGTQYF.

This clone was detected only a few times. J is TRBJ2-5 and V is TRBV14; D may be TRBD2 (5 bases). The CDR3 is 16 amino acids. Germline CDR1 and CDR2: SGHDN and FVKESK. The germline V and J ends were trimmed by 2 bases and 5 bases, with 18 bases remaining between them. The CDR3: CASSQWAAGIGETQYF. The CDR3 DNA reads TGTGCCAGCAGCCAATGGGCAGCCGGGATCGGGGAGACCCAGTACTTC.

Comment on this clone: One junction end does not reproduce the germline sequence, and a read error may be involved. This sequence joins TRBV7-9 and TRBJ2-5; D uncertain. The CDR3 extends over 16 amino acids. Germline V gene data show CDR1 as SEHNR and CDR2 as FQNEAQ (reference sequence). The CDR3 region has the DNA TGTTCCAGCAGCTCCCCTCCTCCCGGGTACCAAGAGACCCAGTACTTC. Its translation: CSSSSPPPGYQETQYF. Together with reference TRBV7-9 and TRBJ2-5, the CDR3 gives the full variable domain: DTGVSQNPRHKITKRGQNVTFRCDPISEHNRLYWYRQTLGQGPEFLTYFQNEAQLEKSRLLSDRFSAERPKGSFSTLEIQRTEQGDSAMYLCSSSSPPPGYQETQYFGPGTRLLVL.

The chain couples TRBV5-1 to TRBJ2-2; the match to TRBD2 covers 10 bases. The CDR3 extends over 17 amino acids. CDR1 and CDR2 (germline): SGHRS, YFSETQ. Trimming took 2 bases from V and 6 from J; bases not matched to a gene: 10. CDR3 sequence reads: CASSFFEAGGIAGELFF. In DNA form, the CDR3 reads TGCGCCAGCAGCTTCTTCGAAGCGGGGGGGATCGCCGGGGAGCTGTTTTTT.

The chain combines TRBV7-2 with TRBJ2-1; 7 nucleotides agree with TRBD1. V was clipped by 5 bases and J by 0 bases; unmatched bases: 1. The CDR3 has 14 residues. Germline lookup yields CDR1 SGHTA and CDR2 FQGNSA. The CDR3 region is CASSTGVSYNEQFF. The CDR3 DNA is TGTGCCAGCAGCACAGGGGTCTCCTACAATGAGCAGTTCTTC.

V usage is TRBV5-1 and J usage is TRBJ2-3, with TRBD2 identical over 7 bases. Germline V gives CDR1 SGHRS, CDR2 YFSETQ. J was trimmed by 0 bases and V by 1 base; bases with no gene match: 17. The CDR3 totals 20 residues. The DNA for the CDR3 is TGCGCCAGCAGCTTGTCCCCCGGACTAGTCCCGCCTCCTAGCACAGATACGCAGTATTTT. It translates to CASSLSPGLVPPPSTDTQYF.

This clone was seen only a few times. This chain joins TRBV28 and TRBJ1-2, with TRBD1 matching 7 bases. CDR1 is MDHEN and CDR2 is SYDVKM in the germline V gene. V shed 7 bases and J 1 base; nucleotides not matched to a gene: 6. This CDR3 has 14 amino acids. CDR3 loop: CASTPGGLNYGYTF. CDR3 in DNA: TGTGCCAGCACCCCAGGGGGACTTAACTATGGCTACACCTTC.

The chain joins TRBV7-2 to TRBJ2-2, with 12 bases lining up with TRBD2. J lost 4 bases, V lost 3 bases, and 3 bases had no gene match. The germline CDR1 and CDR2 sequences are SGHTA and FQGNSA. The CDR3 runs 16 residues. CDR3 DNA sequence: TGTGCCAGCAGCTTTCCTAGCGGGAGGGGCACCGGGGAGCTGTTTTTT. Its translation is CASSFPSGRGTGELFF.

The V and J genes are TRBV6-5 and TRBJ2-7; 11 positions agree with TRBD1. The CDR3 length is 13 residues. Germline CDR1 and CDR2: MNHEY and SVGAGI. Unmatched junction bases numbered 5, after V lost 6 bases and J lost 7 bases. The CDR3 here is CASSTDRGREQYF. The DNA of the CDR3 is TGTGCCAGCAGCACGGACAGGGGGCGGGAGCAGTACTTC.

This chain joins TRBV6-5 and TRBJ1-5; 10 bases are a match to TRBD1. The junction had 4 bases not matched to a gene; V was cut back by 6 bases and J by 5 bases. The CDR3 has 14 residues. The germline V gene encodes CDR1 MNHEY and CDR2 SVGAGI. Here the CDR3 reads CASRKGTGDQPQHF. Written as DNA, the CDR3 is TGTGCCAGCAGGAAAGGGACAGGGGATCAGCCCCAGCATTTT.

The chain has TRBV7-9 and TRBJ2-7, with 14 positions matching TRBD2. Germline V gene sequence: CDR1 SEHNR, CDR2 FQNEAQ (reference sequence). The CDR3 consists of 15 residues. The junction had 6 bases not matched to a gene; V was cut back by 5 bases and J by 6 bases. The CDR3 loop is CASSESGTSGGEQYF. CDR3 nucleotide sequence: TGTGCCAGCAGCGAATCCGGGACTAGCGGGGGCGAGCAGTACTTC.

The chain recombines TRBV21-1 with TRBJ2-3; the tabulated D call, TRBD2, remains unverified against the DNA. TRBV21-1 is a pseudogene locus. CDR3 length: 18 residues. The CDR3 protein is CASKKCGGGARSADTQYF. CDR3 in DNA: TGTGCCAGCAAAAAGTGCGGCGGGGGGGCCCGATCCGCAGATACGCAGTATTTT.

In this sample, this clone turned up once. The genes are TRBV27 and TRBJ1-6; D not certain. The germline V gene has CDR1 MNHEY and CDR2 SMNVEV (reference sequence). CDR3 length equals 14 residues. V lost 5 bases and J 6 bases, leaving 11 bases between the germline ends. In DNA, the CDR3 is TGTGCCAGCAGTCCCCCGGGGAGTAATTCACCCCTCCACTTT. Translated, it gives CASSPPGSNSPLHF.

V gene TRBV5-1 combines with J gene TRBJ2-7; no clear D gene. Deletions cut 4 bases from V and 0 bases from J, with 20 bases between. The CDR3 loop spans 17 amino acids. The V gene's germline CDR1 is SGHRS and CDR2 YFSETQ. CDR3 region: CASSPFPFPSSSYEQYF. In nucleotides, the CDR3 is TGCGCCAGCAGCCCTTTCCCCTTTCCTTCGAGCTCCTACGAGCAGTACTTC.